This TCR beta chain is drawn from a study of chemoradiotherapy in HPV16-positive cancers. This CDR3 is built from 16 residues. The germline gives CDR1 SGHKS, CDR2 YYEKEE (reference sequence). J lost 4 bases, V lost 0 bases, and 8 bases had no gene match. Libraries were prepared by immunoSEQ multiplex PCR; TCRdb keeps only in-frame clonotypes and omits some of them. This sample carries fewer than 40,000 clones, about nine tenths of them seen once, and the ten largest clones take roughly 3.7%. With respect to this clone: Its antigen is still unknown.

Findings of the study overall: Only a couple of HPV16-positive patients supplied the functional HPV-specificity definition.

V is TRBV5-5 and J is TRBJ2-7; 9 bases agree with TRBD2. This TCR came from a human donor with HPV-associated anogenital cancer. The sample here was blood, taken from a patient who underwent chemoradiotherapy. The CDR3 spells CASSLESSGVKYEQYF. As DNA, the CDR3 is TGTGCCAGCAGCTTGGAGTCTAGCGGGGTAAAGTACGAGCAGTACTTC.